These T cell receptor beta chains were read from a single sample in a study of blood T cell repertoires in COVID-19. Only in-frame clones appear in the TCRdb table, and some are missing; sequencing was by immunoSEQ multiplex PCR. Among roughly 250,000 clones, just under 85% were seen once, and the ten largest hold roughly 9.6%. Source material: peripheral blood. These receptors all come from a woman of 80 years or more with acute or convalescent COVID-19. Both conserved end residues are part of each CDR3. D genes are given only for firm matches. Clone sizes are given selectively: once, few, many, or a class where the clone is expanded.

clone_size,v_call,j_call,d_call,cdr3_nt,cdr3_aa
.,TRBV5-4,TRBJ1-2,.,TGTGCCAGCAGCCCAGGACAGCAAAACTATGGCTACACCTTC,CASSPGQQNYGYTF
.,TRBV9,TRBJ2-7,.,TGTGCCAGCAGCGTAGACCCCCGCGCCTACGAGCAGTACTTC,CASSVDPRAYEQYF
.,TRBV5-1,TRBJ2-2,.,TGCGCCAGCAGCTTGTACCAGGGGAACACCGGGGAGCTGTTTTTT,CASSLYQGNTGELFF
.,TRBV10-2,TRBJ1-5,.,TGCGCCATCGGGCAGGGTGAAAATCAGCCCCAGCATTTT,CAIGQGENQPQHF
.,TRBV6-5,TRBJ1-5,.,TGTGCCAGCAGTCAGGGTGTACAGAGCAATCAGCCCCAGCATTTT,CASSQGVQSNQPQHF
.,TRBV12-3/TRBV12-4,TRBJ1-2,.,TGTGCCAGCAGTCTCGGGGGGGTCGGTGGCTACACCTTC,CASSLGGVGGYTF
.,TRBV12-3/TRBV12-4,TRBJ1-2,.,TGTGCCAGCAGTTCAGGGTACGGCTACACCTTC,CASSSGYGYTF
.,TRBV12-3/TRBV12-4,TRBJ1-1,.,TGTGCCACGCAACTCGGGGGTGGCACTGAAGCTTTCTTT,CATQLGGGTEAFF
.,TRBV5-1,TRBJ1-4,.,TGCGCCAGCAGCCACCAGGGAACTAATGAAAAACTGTTTTTT,CASSHQGTNEKLFF
.,TRBV28,TRBJ2-3,.,TGTGCCAGCAGGCCGGGGGGCGCTAGCACAGATACGCAGTATTTT,CASRPGGASTDTQYF
once,TRBV6-2/TRBV6-3,TRBJ2-6,TRBD1,TGTGCCAGCAGTTGGGGGGACAGGTCTGGGGCCAACGTCCTGACTTTC,CASSWGDRSGANVLTF
few,TRBV28,TRBJ1-5,.,TGTGCCAGCAGCCTCGGGCAGGGGTATCGACAGCCCCAGCATTTT,CASSLGQGYRQPQHF
.,TRBV19,TRBJ1-4,TRBD1,TGTGCCAGTAGCGGACAGGGAACTTGGGAAAAACTGTTTTTT,CASSGQGTWEKLFF
.,TRBV19,TRBJ1-3,.,TGTGCCACCACCCCACCGAGCGGGCCTGGAAACACCATATATTTT,CATTPPSGPGNTIYF
.,TRBV24-1,TRBJ1-5,.,TGTGCCACACAGGACAGTAGGAGCAATCAGCCCCAGCATTTT,CATQDSRSNQPQHF
.,TRBV6-5,TRBJ1-5,TRBD1,TGTGCCAGCAGTCCCGGGACAGAAGGCAATCAGCCCCAGCATTTT,CASSPGTEGNQPQHF
few,TRBV14,TRBJ2-5,.,TGTGCCAGCAGCCCCCTCCGGGAGCTGGAGACCCAGTACTTC,CASSPLRELETQYF
.,TRBV14,TRBJ2-1,.,TGTGCCAGCAGCCAAGAAAGTTGGTACAGGGCAACTAATGAGCAGTTCTTC,CASSQESWYRATNEQFF
.,TRBV7-7,TRBJ2-1,TRBD2,TGTGCTAGCAGCTTAGGGGCTAGCGGGGGGGCCTACAATGAGCAGTTCTTC,CASSLGASGGAYNEQFF
.,TRBV4-2,TRBJ2-3,TRBD1,TGTGCCAGCAGCTCGCTAGGGACAGGGGGAACAGATACGCAGTATTTT,CASSSLGTGGTDTQYF
once,TRBV9,TRBJ2-7,.,TGTGCCAGCAGCATAGACACAACCTACGAGCAGTACTTC,CASSIDTTYEQYF
.,TRBV5-1,TRBJ2-1,.,TGCGCCAGCAGCAAGGACGGGGTCAATGAGCAGTTCTTC,CASSKDGVNEQFF
.,TRBV12-3/TRBV12-4,TRBJ2-7,.,TGTGCCAGCAGTTTAACAGGTCTCGAGCAGTACTTC,CASSLTGLEQYF
.,TRBV5-1,TRBJ1-5,TRBD1,TGCGCCAGCAGCTTGAGGACAGGGAGAAATCAGCCCCAGCATTTT,CASSLRTGRNQPQHF
.,TRBV5-4,TRBJ2-7,.,TGTGCCAGCAGCTTGGTATCGGGCGAGCAGTACTTC,CASSLVSGEQYF
.,TRBV19,TRBJ1-2,.,TGTGCCAGTAGTTCTAGTTCAGGGATGAACTATGGCTACACCTTC,CASSSSSGMNYGYTF
.,TRBV6-6,TRBJ2-1,TRBD1,TGTGCCAGCAGCGCCCCGGGACAGGGGTGGAATGAGCAGTTCTTC,CASSAPGQGWNEQFF
.,TRBV7-8,TRBJ1-1,TRBD1,TGTGCCAGCAGCTTAGGGGCAGGGGGTGGAGGCACTGAAGCTTTCTTT,CASSLGAGGGGTEAFF
.,TRBV3-1/TRBV3-2,TRBJ1-6,.,TGTGCCAGCAGCCAAGGTAGATCACCCCTCCACTTT,CASSQGRSPLHF